The rows below give T cell receptor beta chains drawn from one sample of a study of vaccination effects on CD4 cells after COVID-19. The antigens these receptors bind are not known. Assay used: immunoSEQ multiplex PCR; TCRdb lists only in-frame clones, some missing. The data contain 15,000 to 20,000 clones, more than 65% of them singletons. This specimen consisted of CD4+ T cells from PBMCs cultured with SARS-CoV-2 spike peptides, obtained after COVID-19 vaccination. All receptors derive from a human donor who had a prior SARS-CoV-2 infection. The conserved cysteine and the conserved F or W are not part of the CDR3 here.

j_gene	v_gene	CDR3aa
TRBJ2-1	TRBV7-2	ASSLVGLAGVNEQF
TRBJ2-7	TRBV19	ASSIGATTYEQY
TRBJ2-1	TRBV25-1	ASRPSSGGSSYNEQF
TRBJ1-1	TRBV2	ASSERGPTEAF
TRBJ2-7	TRBV12-3/TRBV12-4	ASSVTGGEQY
TRBJ2-7	TRBV7-9	ASSLGSGADEQY
TRBJ1-5	TRBV6-2/TRBV6-3	ASSLRQGSNQPQH
TRBJ2-7	TRBV27	ASSFALDYEQY
TRBJ1-6	TRBV2	ASNDRGYNSPLH
TRBJ2-7	TRBV7-8	ASSFQGPLQAY
TRBJ2-2	TRBV3-1/TRBV3-2	ASSPRGGWESGELF
TRBJ1-1	TRBV2	ASRTGAPNTEAF
TRBJ2-1	TRBV10-3	AISDARTYNEQF
TRBJ1-1	TRBV19	ASSGQLATEAF
TRBJ2-7	TRBV6-5	ASSYVASGYEQY
TRBJ2-3	TRBV5-1	ASSQLAGGGTDTQY
TRBJ2-1	TRBV5-6	ASSRTGGDEQF
TRBJ1-1	TRBV15	ATSPRGSGNTEAF
TRBJ2-6	TRBV4-1	ASSRIGLAGGDYSGANVLT
TRBJ2-3	TRBV18	ASSLIGDTQY
TRBJ1-3	TRBV3-1/TRBV3-2	ASSQHGTAGNTIY
TRBJ2-7	TRBV7-2	ASSLDAGTGHYEQY
TRBJ2-7	TRBV11-3	ASSLRGTTGAYEQY
TRBJ2-3	TRBV9	ASSEREGVVDTQY
TRBJ2-1	TRBV3-1/TRBV3-2	ASSQEADGRAGYNEQF
TRBJ1-2	TRBV2	ASSNDGIYGYT
TRBJ2-7	TRBV30	AWKPNVWGYTYEQY
TRBJ1-1	TRBV5-1	ASSLDWGGNTEAF
TRBJ2-5	TRBV29-1	SVCSMGETQY
TRBJ2-1	TRBV12-3/TRBV12-4	ASSRFWNEQF
TRBJ2-6	TRBV19	ASSIRTVSGANVLT
TRBJ2-1	TRBV11-3	ASSRVRGGYNEQF
TRBJ2-3	TRBV9	ASSAHAALPTDTQY
TRBJ2-1	TRBV11-3	ASSFGSGSDNEQF
TRBJ2-1	TRBV27	ASSLFSGLTYNEQF
TRBJ2-7	TRBV11-2	ASSLAWNREGPYEQY
TRBJ2-1	TRBV18	ASSQSSGRLYNEQF
TRBJ1-1	TRBV20-1	SASNGPMNTEAF
TRBJ2-2	TRBV14	ASSQDWDTGELF
TRBJ2-3	TRBV30	AWSRSTDTQY
TRBJ1-6	TRBV4-2	ASSPTENNSPLH
TRBJ1-1	TRBV7-3	ASSYGGLNTEAF
TRBJ1-6	TRBV19	ASSRTAAYSPLH
TRBJ2-1	TRBV9	ASSPVSRSNEQF
TRBJ1-4	TRBV6-1	ASSEFGATNEKLF
TRBJ2-7	TRBV2	ASSSQAYEQY
TRBJ2-6	TRBV10-3	GTSVGANVLT
TRBJ1-6	TRBV11-2	ASSITGIGSPLH
TRBJ1-3	TRBV19	ASSIGGHRGSGNTIY
TRBJ2-2	TRBV6-1	ASSELMNNPGELF
TRBJ2-3	TRBV7-3	ASSLIGGGYTDTQY
TRBJ2-3	TRBV5-4	ASSLGVSAVQY
TRBJ2-7	TRBV13	ASSHTAPGTSGGQWSYEQY
TRBJ2-5	TRBV10-3	AISDLRTGAGETQY
TRBJ1-4	TRBV13	ASSPDRINEKLF
TRBJ2-2	TRBV3-1/TRBV3-2	ASTQYNTGELF
TRBJ2-1	TRBV5-5	ASSLALRANEQF
TRBJ1-6	TRBV5-4	ASSWGQAQNSPLH
TRBJ2-1	TRBV4-3	ASSPRGASGSSYNEQF
TRBJ1-3	TRBV7-9	ASSLGLSNLSGNTIY